This section outlines one T cell receptor (beta chain) sequence together with its context. Its target is unknown. The data are from a study of OX40 agonist ivuxolimab in advanced cancers. Across the study: Ivuxolimab, which patients received intravenously every 2 weeks, was dosed at 0.01 to 10 mg/kg. Prior checkpoint blockade (anti-PD-1, anti-PD-L1 or anti-CTLA-4) was permitted; about 40% had it. Study-level points and caveats: CD4+ and CD8+ blood T cells expanded clonally by week 6 at 0.1 to 3.0 mg/kg.

Sequencing was performed with immunoSEQ multiplex PCR; in TCRdb, only in-frame clones are kept and a portion is missing. The table shows 90,000 or so clones, with more than 85% occurring only once. The CDR3 extends over 14 amino acids. V lost 8 bases, J lost 0 bases, and 10 bases lay in between. Germline values: CDR1 LNHDA, CDR2 SQIVND (reference sequence). The gene calls are TRBV19 and TRBJ1-4, with D possibly matching TRBD1 (5 bases). The sample here was CD4+ or CD8+ T cells sorted from blood, taken in a trial of the OX40 agonist ivuxolimab. The TCR sequence derives from an adult with an advanced solid tumor such as melanoma, head and neck, liver or kidney cancer. DNA for the CDR3: TGTGCCAGTCTCGGGACGGCAACTAATGAAAAACTGTTTTTT. It encodes CASLGTATNEKLFF. Using reference TRBV19 and TRBJ1-4 for the parts outside the CDR3, the full variable domain is DGGITQSPKYLFRKEGQNVTLSCEQNLNHDAMYWYRQDPGQGLRLIYYSQIVNDFQKGDIAEGYSVSREKKESFPLTVTSAQKNPTAFYLCASLGTATNEKLFFGSGTQLSVL.